This T cell receptor (beta chain) comes out of a study of cytomegalovirus exposure and HLA in healthy donors. Study-level points and caveats: Further analysis was carried out later, and it showed several of the most significant clusters appearing linked to common viral pathogens.

PCR amplification relied on 60 Vbeta primers (plus 13 Jbeta primers). Measured with immunoSEQ multiplex PCR; TCRdb has only the in-frame clones, and not every one. The profile shows under 70,000 clones, approximately 71% of them singletons. This clone was detected only a few times. Its matching antigen is unknown. The CDR3 is 16 amino acids. CDR1 is KGHSH and CDR2 is LQKENI in the germline V gene. Trimming at V came to 0 bases and at J to 8 bases, leaving 12 bases not matched to a gene. Sample: PBMCs. The J gene is TRBJ1-2, the V gene TRBV18; 7 positions match TRBD1. This receptor was taken from a man aged 35-49 years in good health and CMV-seropositive. This CDR3 is CASSPPGSDRVNGYTF. CDR3 DNA sequence: TGTGCCAGCTCACCACCGGGATCCGACAGGGTCAACGGCTACACCTTC.